This record concerns one TCR beta chain sequence. Its antigen is not identified. The data were obtained in a study of cytomegalovirus exposure and HLA in healthy donors. Study-wide results and limits: Highest at DRB1 and lowest at HLA-C, TCR association rates differed among HLA loci in a later analysis.

The CDR3 is 13 amino acids. CDR1 SGHRS and CDR2 YFSETQ come from the germline V gene. V was cut by 5 bases and J by 2 bases, with 10 bases left in between. The PCR contained 60 Vbeta and 13 Jbeta primers. Sequencing used immunoSEQ multiplex PCR; TCRdb keeps in-frame clones, though not all of them. Among 95,000 to 150,000 clones listed, over 75% were seen once. This TCR derives from a man under 40 in good health and CMV-seronegative. The V gene is TRBV5-1, the J gene TRBJ2-5; no definite D call. Sample: PBMCs. Here the CDR3 DNA reads TGCGCCAGCAGGTCACTACCTCAAGAGACCCAGTACTTC. This gives the protein CASRSLPQETQYF. Full variable domain (remainder filled in from reference TRBV5-1 and TRBJ2-5): KAGVTQTPRYLIKTRGQQVTLSCSPISGHRSVSWYQQTPGQGLQFLFEYFSETQRNKGNFPGRFSGRQFSNSRSEMNVSTLELGDSALYLCASRSLPQETQYFGPGTRLLVL.